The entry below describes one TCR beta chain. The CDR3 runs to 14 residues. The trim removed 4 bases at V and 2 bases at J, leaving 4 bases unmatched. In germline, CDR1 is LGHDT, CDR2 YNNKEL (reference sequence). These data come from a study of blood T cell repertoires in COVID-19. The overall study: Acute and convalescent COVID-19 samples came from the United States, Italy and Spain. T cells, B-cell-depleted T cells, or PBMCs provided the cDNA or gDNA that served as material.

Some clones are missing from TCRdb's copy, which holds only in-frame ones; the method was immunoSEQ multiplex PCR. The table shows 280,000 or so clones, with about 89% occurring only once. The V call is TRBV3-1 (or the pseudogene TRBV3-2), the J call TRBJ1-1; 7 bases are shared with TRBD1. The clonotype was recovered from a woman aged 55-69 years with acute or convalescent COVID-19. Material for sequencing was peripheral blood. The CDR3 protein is CASSPTGPNTEAFF. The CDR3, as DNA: TGTGCCAGCAGCCCGACAGGGCCTAACACTGAAGCTTTCTTT.